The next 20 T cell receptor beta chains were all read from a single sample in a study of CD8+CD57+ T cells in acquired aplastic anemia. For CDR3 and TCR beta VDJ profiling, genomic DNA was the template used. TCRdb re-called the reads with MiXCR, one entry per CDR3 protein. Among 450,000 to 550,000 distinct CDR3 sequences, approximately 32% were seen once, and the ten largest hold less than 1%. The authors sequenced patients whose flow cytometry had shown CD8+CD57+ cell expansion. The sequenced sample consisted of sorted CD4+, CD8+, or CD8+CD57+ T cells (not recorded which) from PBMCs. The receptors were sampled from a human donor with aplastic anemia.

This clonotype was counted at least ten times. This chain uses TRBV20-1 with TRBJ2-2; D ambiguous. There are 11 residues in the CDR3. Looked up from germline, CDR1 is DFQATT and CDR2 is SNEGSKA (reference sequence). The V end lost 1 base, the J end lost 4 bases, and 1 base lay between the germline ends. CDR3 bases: TGCAGTGCTAGAGGCACCGGGGAGCTGTTTTTT. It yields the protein CSARGTGELFF.

This CDR3 reads CAISRQERGGDQYF. The CDR3 coding sequence is TGTGCCATCAGTCGACAGGAGAGGGGGGGAGACCAGTACTTC. The chain recombines TRBV10-3 with TRBJ2-5; a weak D match, TRBD2 (7 bases). V lost 5 bases and J lost 10, with 20 bases in between. CDR1 is ENHRY, CDR2 SYGVKD, per germline. The CDR3 is 14 amino acids.

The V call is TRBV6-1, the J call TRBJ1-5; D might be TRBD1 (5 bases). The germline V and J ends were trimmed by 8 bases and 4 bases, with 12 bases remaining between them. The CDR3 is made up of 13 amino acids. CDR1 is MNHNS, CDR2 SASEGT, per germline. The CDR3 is CASGRTTNQPQHF. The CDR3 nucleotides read TGTGCCAGCGGAAGGACAACTAATCAGCCCCAGCATTTT.

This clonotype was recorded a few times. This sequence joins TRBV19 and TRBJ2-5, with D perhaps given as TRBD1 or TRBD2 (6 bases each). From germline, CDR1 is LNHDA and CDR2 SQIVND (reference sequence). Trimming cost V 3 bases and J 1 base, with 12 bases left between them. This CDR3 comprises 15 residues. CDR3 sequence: CASSIGGGAQETQYF. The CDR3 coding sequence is TGTGCCAGTAGTATCGGGGGCGGGGCCCAAGAGACCCAGTACTTC.

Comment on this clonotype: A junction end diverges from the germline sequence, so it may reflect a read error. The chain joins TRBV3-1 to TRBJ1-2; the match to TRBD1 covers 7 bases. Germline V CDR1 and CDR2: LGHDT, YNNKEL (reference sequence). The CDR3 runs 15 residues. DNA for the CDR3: TGTGCCAGCAGCCAAGGATTAGGGACAGAATATGGCTGCACCTTC. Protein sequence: CASSQGLGTEYGCTF.

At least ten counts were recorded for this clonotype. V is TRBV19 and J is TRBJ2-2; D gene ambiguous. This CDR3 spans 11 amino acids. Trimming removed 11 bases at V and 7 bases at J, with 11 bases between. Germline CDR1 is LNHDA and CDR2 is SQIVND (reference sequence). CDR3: CAVRGSGELFF. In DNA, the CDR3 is TGTGCCGTCCGCGGTAGCGGGGAGCTGTTTTTT.

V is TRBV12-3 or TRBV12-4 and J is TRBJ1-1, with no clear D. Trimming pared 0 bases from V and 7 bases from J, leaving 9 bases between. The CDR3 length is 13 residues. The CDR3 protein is CASSLALAREAFF. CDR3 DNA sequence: TGTGCCAGCAGTTTAGCGCTCGCCCGTGAAGCTTTCTTT.

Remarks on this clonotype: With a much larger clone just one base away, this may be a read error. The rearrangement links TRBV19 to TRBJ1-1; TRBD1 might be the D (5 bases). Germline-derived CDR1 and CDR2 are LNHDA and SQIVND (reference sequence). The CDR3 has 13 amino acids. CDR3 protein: CASSDVGDSEVFF. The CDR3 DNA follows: TGTGCCAGTAGCGATGTAGGGGATAGTGAAGTTTTCTTT. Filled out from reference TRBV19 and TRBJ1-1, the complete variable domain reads DGGITQSPKYLFRKEGQNVTLSCEQNLNHDAMYWYRQDPGQGLRLIYYSQIVNDFQKGDIAEGYSVSREKKESFPLTVTSAQKNPTAFYLCASSDVGDSEVFFGQGTRLTVV.

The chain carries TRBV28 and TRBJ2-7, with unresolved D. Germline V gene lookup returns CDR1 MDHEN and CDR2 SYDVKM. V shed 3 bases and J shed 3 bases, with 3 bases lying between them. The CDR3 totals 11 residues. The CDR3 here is CASSFIYEQYF. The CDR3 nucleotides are TGTGCCAGCAGTTTCATCTACGAGCAGTACTTC.

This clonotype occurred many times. The CDR3 nucleotides read TGTGCCAGCAGCCAGGACAGGGCCAATCAGCCCCAGCATTTT. It codes for CASSQDRANQPQHF. This sequence joins TRBV7-2 and TRBJ1-5; 8 bases match TRBD1. J lost 3 bases, V lost 5 bases, and 3 bases had no gene match. Germline CDR1 is SGHTA and CDR2 is FQGNSA. The CDR3 sequence is 14 residues long.

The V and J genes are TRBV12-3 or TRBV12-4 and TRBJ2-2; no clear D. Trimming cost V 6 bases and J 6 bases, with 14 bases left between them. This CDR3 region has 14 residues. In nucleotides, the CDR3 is TGTGCCAGCAGGGTCCGTGCAGGTCCCGGGGAGCTGTTTTTT. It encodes CASRVRAGPGELFF.

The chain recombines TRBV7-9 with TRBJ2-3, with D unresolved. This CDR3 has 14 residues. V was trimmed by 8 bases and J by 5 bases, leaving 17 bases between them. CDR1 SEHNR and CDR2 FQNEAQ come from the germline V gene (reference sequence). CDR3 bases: TGTGCCAGCGGCAATCCCTCAAAGGGAGATACGCAGTATTTT. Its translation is CASGNPSKGDTQYF. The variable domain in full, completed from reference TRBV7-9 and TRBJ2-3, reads DTGVSQNPRHKITKRGQNVTFRCDPISEHNRLYWYRQTLGQGPEFLTYFQNEAQLEKSRLLSDRFSAERPKGSFSTLEIQRTEQGDSAMYLCASGNPSKGDTQYFGPGTRLTVL.

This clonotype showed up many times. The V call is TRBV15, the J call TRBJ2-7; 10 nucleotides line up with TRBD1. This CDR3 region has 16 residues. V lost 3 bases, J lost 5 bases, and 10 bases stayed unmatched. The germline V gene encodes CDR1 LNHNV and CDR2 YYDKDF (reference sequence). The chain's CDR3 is CATSSLSGQGLDEQYF. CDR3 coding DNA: TGTGCCACCAGCAGCCTCTCGGGACAGGGGCTCGACGAGCAGTACTTC.

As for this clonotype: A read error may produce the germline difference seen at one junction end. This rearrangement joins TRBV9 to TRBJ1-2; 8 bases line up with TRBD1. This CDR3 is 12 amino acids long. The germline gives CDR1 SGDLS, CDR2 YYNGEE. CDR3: CASSVGQGGCTF. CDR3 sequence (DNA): TGTGCCAGCAGCGTCGGACAGGGCGGCTGCACCTTC.

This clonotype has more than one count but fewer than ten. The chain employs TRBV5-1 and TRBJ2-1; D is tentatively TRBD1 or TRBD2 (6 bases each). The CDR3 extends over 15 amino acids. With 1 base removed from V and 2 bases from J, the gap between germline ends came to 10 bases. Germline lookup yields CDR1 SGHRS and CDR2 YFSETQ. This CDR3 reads CASSLTRGPYNEQFF. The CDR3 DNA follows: TGCGCCAGCAGCTTGACCCGGGGGCCCTACAATGAGCAGTTCTTC.

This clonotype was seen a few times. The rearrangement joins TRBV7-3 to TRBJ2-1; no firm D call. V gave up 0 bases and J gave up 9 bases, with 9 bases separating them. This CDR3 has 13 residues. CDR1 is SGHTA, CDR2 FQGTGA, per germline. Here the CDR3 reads CASSLTGLGEQFF. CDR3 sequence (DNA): TGTGCCAGCAGCTTAACCGGGTTGGGTGAGCAGTTCTTC.

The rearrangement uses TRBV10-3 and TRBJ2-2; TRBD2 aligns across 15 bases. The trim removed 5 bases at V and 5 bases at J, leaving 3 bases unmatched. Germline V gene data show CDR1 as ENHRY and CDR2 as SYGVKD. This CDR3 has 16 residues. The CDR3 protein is CAISPGTSGRTGELFF. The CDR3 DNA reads TGTGCCATCAGTCCCGGGACTAGCGGGAGGACCGGGGAGCTGTTTTTT.

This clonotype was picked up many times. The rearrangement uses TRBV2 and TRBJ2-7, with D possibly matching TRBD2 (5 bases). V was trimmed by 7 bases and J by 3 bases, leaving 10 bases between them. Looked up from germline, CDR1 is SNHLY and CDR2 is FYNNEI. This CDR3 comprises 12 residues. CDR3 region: CASIESGYEQYF. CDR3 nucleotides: TGTGCCAGCATTGAGAGCGGCTACGAGCAGTACTTC.

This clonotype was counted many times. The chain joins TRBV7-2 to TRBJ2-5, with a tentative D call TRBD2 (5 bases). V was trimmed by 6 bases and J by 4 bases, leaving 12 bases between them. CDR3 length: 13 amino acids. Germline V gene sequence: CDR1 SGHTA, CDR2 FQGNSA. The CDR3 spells CASRAGVGETQYF. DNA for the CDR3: TGTGCCAGCAGGGCGGGCGTAGGAGAGACCCAGTACTTC.

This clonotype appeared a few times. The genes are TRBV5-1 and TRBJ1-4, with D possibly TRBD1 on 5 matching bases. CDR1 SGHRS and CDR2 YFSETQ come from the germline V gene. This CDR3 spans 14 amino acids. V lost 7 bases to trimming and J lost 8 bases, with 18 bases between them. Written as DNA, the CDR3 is TGCGCCAGCGCCGAAGTGGGGGTACGGGAAAAACTGTTTTTT. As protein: CASAEVGVREKLFF.